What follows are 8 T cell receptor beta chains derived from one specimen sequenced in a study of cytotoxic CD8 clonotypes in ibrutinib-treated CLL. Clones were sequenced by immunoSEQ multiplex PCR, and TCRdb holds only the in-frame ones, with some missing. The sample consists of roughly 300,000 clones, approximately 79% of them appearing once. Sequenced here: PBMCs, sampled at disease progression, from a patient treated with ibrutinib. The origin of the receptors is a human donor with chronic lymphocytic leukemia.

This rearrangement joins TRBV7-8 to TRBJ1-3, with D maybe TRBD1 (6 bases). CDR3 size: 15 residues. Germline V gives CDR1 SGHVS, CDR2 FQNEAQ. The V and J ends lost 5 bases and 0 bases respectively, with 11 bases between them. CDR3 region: CASSEQGSSGNTIYF. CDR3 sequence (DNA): TGTGCCAGCAGCGAACAGGGTTCCTCTGGAAACACCATATATTTT.

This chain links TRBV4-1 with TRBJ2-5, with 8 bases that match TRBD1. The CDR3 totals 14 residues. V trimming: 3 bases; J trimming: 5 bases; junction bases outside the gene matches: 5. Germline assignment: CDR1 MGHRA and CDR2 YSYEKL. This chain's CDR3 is CASSQVDRVETQYF. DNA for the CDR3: TGCGCCAGCAGCCAGGTGGACAGGGTTGAGACCCAGTACTTC.

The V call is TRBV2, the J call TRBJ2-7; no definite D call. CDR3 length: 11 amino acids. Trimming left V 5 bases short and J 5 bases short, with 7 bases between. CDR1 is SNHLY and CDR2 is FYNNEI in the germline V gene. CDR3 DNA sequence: TGTGCCAGCAGTCCTCTCAACGAGCAGTACTTC. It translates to CASSPLNEQYF. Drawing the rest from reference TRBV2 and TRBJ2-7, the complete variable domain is EPEVTQTPSHQVTQMGQEVILRCVPISNHLYFYWYRQILGQKVEFLVSFYNNEISEKSEIFDDQFSVERPDGSNFTLKIRSTKLEDSAMYFCASSPLNEQYFGPGTRLTVT.

CDR3 in DNA: TGTGCCAGCAACAGACAGGGTACTGGACAGCCCCAGCATTTT. This encodes CASNRQGTGQPQHF. The chain couples TRBV27 to TRBJ1-5, with 7 bases that match TRBD1. Unmatched junction bases numbered 10, after V lost 7 bases and J lost 7 bases. The CDR3 contains 14 residues. Per germline, CDR1 MNHEY and CDR2 SMNVEV (reference sequence).

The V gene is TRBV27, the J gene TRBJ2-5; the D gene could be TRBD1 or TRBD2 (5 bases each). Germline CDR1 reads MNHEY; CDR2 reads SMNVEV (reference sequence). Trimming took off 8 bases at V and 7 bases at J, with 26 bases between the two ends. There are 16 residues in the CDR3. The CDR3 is CASGPLPGVRGRTQYF. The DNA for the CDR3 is TGTGCCAGCGGTCCACTGCCTGGAGTAAGGGGACGGACCCAGTACTTC.

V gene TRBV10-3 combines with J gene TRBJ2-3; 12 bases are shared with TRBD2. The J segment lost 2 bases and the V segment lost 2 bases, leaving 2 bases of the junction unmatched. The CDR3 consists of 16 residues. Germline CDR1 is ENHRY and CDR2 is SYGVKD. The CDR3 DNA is TGTGCCATCAGTGAGACTAGCGGGAGGTCCACAGATACGCAGTATTTT. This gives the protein CAISETSGRSTDTQYF.

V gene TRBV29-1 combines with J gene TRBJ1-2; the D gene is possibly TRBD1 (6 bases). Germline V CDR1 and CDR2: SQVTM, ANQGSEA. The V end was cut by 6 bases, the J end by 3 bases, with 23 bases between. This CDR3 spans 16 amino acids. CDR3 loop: CSVPASWDNHDYGYTF. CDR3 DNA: TGCAGCGTGCCCGCTAGCTGGGACAACCACGACTATGGCTACACCTTC.

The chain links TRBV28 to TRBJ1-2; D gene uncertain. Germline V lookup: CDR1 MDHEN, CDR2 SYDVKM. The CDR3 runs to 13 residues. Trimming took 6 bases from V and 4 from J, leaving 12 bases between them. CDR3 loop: CASSVNTAYGYTF. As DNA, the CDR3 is TGTGCCAGCAGCGTGAACACAGCCTATGGCTACACCTTC.